What follows is one TCR beta chain and its context. The target antigen is unknown. TCRdb reprocessed the RT-PCR reads via MiXCR and lists one record per CDR3 protein. The repertoire holds fewer than 700,000 distinct CDR3 sequences, with 10% to 15% as singletons. The sample originates from a study of response to subunit inactivated influenza vaccine. Notes on the study in general: That few new T cells are recruited by each seasonal influenza vaccination was the authors' suggestion.

This TCR was sampled from a man in his fifties who received an inactivated influenza vaccine. Source: PBMCs from blood, taken roughly 6 weeks after vaccination.

The CDR3 DNA reads as TGTGCCAGCAGTTTCTCGGGACGTTCACCCCTCCACTTT. It encodes CASSFSGRSPLHF. The rearrangement joins TRBV28 to TRBJ1-6; possibly TRBD1 for D (5 bases). CDR3 length: 13 residues. CDR1 and CDR2 (germline): MDHEN, SYDVKM. Deletions cut 3 bases from V and 9 bases from J, with 9 bases between.